This T cell receptor beta chain stems from a study of blood T cell repertoires in COVID-19. Study in general: From the United States, Italy and Spain came samples of acute and convalescent COVID-19.

Trimming took 0 bases from V and 7 from J; bases not matched to a gene: 6. This CDR3 is 15 amino acids long. Germline loops: CDR1 LNHNV, CDR2 YYDKDF (reference sequence). Assay: immunoSEQ multiplex PCR; the TCRdb copy retains only in-frame clones and omits some. The table includes about 170,000 clones, about 92% detected once. One Seattle source followed patients from active infection through their disease course. The rearrangement links TRBV15 to TRBJ1-2, with 9 bases that match TRBD1. The material sequenced was peripheral blood. This TCR was recovered from a man aged 25 to 40 with COVID-19, enrolled during active disease. Here the CDR3 DNA reads TGTGCCACCAGCAGAGAGACACAGGGGGCGGGTGGCTACACCTTC. It encodes CATSRETQGAGGYTF.